These T cell receptor beta chains were read from a single sample in a study of monozygotic twins with inflammatory bowel disease. From its re-call of the 5' RACE reads, TCRdb lists each CDR3 protein once, without DNA. The specimen's table records approximately 300,000 distinct CDR3 sequences. The sequenced sample consisted of blood. These receptors all come from a human donor with ulcerative colitis or Crohn's disease, or a healthy co-twin of an affected twin (not recorded which). Both conserved end residues are part of each CDR3.

TRBJ1-5 TRBV7-8 CASSPPGTGDQPQHF
TRBJ2-1 TRBV4-3 CASSQLAGGYNEQFF
TRBJ2-7 TRBV28 CASSTSGRLYEQYF
TRBJ2-7 TRBV12-3/TRBV12-4 CASSPSSGAEQYF
TRBJ2-3 TRBV5-1 CASRSAGVTDTQYF
TRBJ2-3 TRBV15 CATSRVPRDPAHTQYF
TRBJ2-1 TRBV20-1 CSASWMRNEQFF
TRBJ2-7 TRBV20-1 CSAQQHYEQYF
TRBJ2-7 TRBV27 CASSSLDYTYEQYF
TRBJ1-2 TRBV29-1 CSVEAPGAGGYTF
TRBJ2-7 TRBV6-2/TRBV6-3 CASSRNEDYEQYF
TRBJ1-1 TRBV5-1 CASSGGTSNTEAFF
TRBJ2-1 TRBV27 CASTPRGRERNNEQFF
TRBJ2-1 TRBV10-3 CAISDGLAVHNEQFF
TRBJ1-2 TRBV5-1 CASSIHPGASDGYTF
TRBJ2-3 TRBV20-1 CLAKVTDTQYF
TRBJ2-7 TRBV6-2/TRBV6-3 CASSSPSSYEQYF